This T cell receptor beta chain was identified during a study of neoadjuvant anti-PD-1 for oral cavity cancer. Across the study: Patients mostly received three to four biweekly nivolumab doses at 3 mg/kg before surgery.

The assay was immunoSEQ multiplex PCR, and TCRdb's table has in-frame clones only and misses some. Here the sample spans about 9,800 clones, approximately 57% being singletons. Time point in this sample: after neoadjuvant nivolumab, at surgical resection. Stage II-IVA oral cavity squamous cell carcinoma was new and untreated by systemic or radiation therapy. The study, taken as a whole, reports: With three patients per group, TCR findings need larger cohorts. Post-nivolumab, blood T cell clonality was significantly elevated in non-responders.

The CDR3 runs to 11 residues. V lost 7 bases, J lost 9 bases, and 5 bases stayed unmatched. Per germline, CDR1 WSHSY and CDR2 SAAADI. This clone was counted only a few times. Its antigen remains unidentified. The chain uses TRBV10-2 and TRBJ2-5; TRBD2 matches at 7 bases. Sequencing was performed on PBMCs, taken after nivolumab (anti-PD-1) treatment. This sequence was found in a person aged 35-79 years with oral cavity squamous cell carcinoma. The CDR3 sequence is CASKVGRAQYF. In DNA, the CDR3 is TGCGCCAGCAAAGTGGGGAGGGCCCAGTACTTC.